These 28 T cell receptor beta chains were sequenced from one sample in a study of low-dose radiotherapy and immunotherapy resistance in tumors (dated 2022 in TCRdb). Sequencing was performed on an Illumina HiSeq 2500. To make first-strand cDNA, Superscript III was used along with a set of TRAV- and TRBV-specific primers so that both the TCRalpha and TCRbeta chains were covered. TCRs were amplified for 20 PCR cycles with Phusion, using a constant-region primer paired with the adapter attached to the V primers. TCRdb reworked the public reads: Q25 trimming with fastp, MiXCR clone assembly, productive beta chains retained. Records with the same CDR3 protein are collapsed into one entry carrying the most frequent genes and DNA. The sample yields tens of thousands of distinct CDR3 sequences; around 32% were counted once. 11% of the sample is in the top ten clones. Interpreted using the paper, the time point label stands for: before trial treatment.

The source material was PBMCs, sampled before treatment. Receptor source: a female donor with ovarian cancer.

This clonotype appeared a few times. The chain joins TRBV29-1 to TRBJ1-4, with D maybe TRBD1 (6 bases). Trimming stripped 4 bases from V and 5 bases from J, with 14 bases between. This CDR3 comprises 14 residues. Germline V gene data show CDR1 as SQVTM and CDR2 as ANQGSEA. This CDR3 reads CSVVPTGSNEKLFF. The CDR3 DNA reads TGCAGCGTTGTCCCGACAGGTTCGAATGAAAAACTGTTTTTT.

This clonotype has ten or more counts. The chain uses TRBV27 and TRBJ2-3; D unresolved. Trimming shortened V by 4 bases and J by 4 bases, and 18 bases separated the two germline ends. The CDR3 runs 16 residues. The germline gives CDR1 MNHEY, CDR2 SMNVEV (reference sequence). CDR3 nucleotides: TGTGCCAGCAGTTACGTCCGGATGCCGTCGCCAGATACGCAGTATTTT. Translation gives CASSYVRMPSPDTQYF.

This clonotype has ten or more counts. The J gene is TRBJ2-5, the V gene TRBV5-5; the D gene could be TRBD1 or TRBD2 (5 bases each). This CDR3 is 14 amino acids long. Germline lookup yields CDR1 SGHKS and CDR2 YYEKEE (reference sequence). The V end lost 2 bases, the J end lost 5 bases, and 13 bases lay between the germline ends. In nucleotides, the CDR3 is TGTGCCAGCAGCTTCGGGGACCTCGGGGAGACCCAGTACTTC. It translates to CASSFGDLGETQYF.

This clonotype came up many times. V gene TRBV29-1 combines with J gene TRBJ2-5; the D gene could be TRBD1 or TRBD2 (5 bases each). The V end was cut by 4 bases, the J end by 4 bases, with 13 bases between. The CDR3 covers 13 residues. Per the germline V gene, CDR1 is SQVTM and CDR2 is ANQGSEA. In nucleotides, the CDR3 is TGCAGCGTTGGGTCGCCTGGGGGAGAGACCCAGTACTTC. Translating gives CSVGSPGGETQYF.

This clonotype appeared once. This rearrangement joins TRBV6-2 or TRBV6-3 to TRBJ2-7; possibly TRBD2 for D (5 bases). Germline V gives CDR1 MNHEY, CDR2 SVGEGT. Trimming took off 11 bases at V and 3 bases at J, with 14 bases between the two ends. This CDR3 is 12 amino acids long. CDR3 nucleotide sequence: TGTGCCGGCAAGGACTCTTACTACGAGCAGTACTTC. As protein: CAGKDSYYEQYF.

This clonotype has a count of ten or more. The chain employs TRBV9 and TRBJ2-3; D is unresolved. Germline CDR1 is SGDLS and CDR2 is YYNGEE. CDR3 size: 14 residues. Trimming shortened V by 4 bases and J by 4 bases, and 13 bases separated the two germline ends. DNA for the CDR3: TGTGCCAGCAGCTCTCGCACACGGGCAGATACGCAGTATTTT. It yields the protein CASSSRTRADTQYF.

This clonotype was observed many times. The CDR3 loop reads CASSRYWTGGGDEQYF. The CDR3 DNA follows: TGTGCCAGCAGCCGATATTGGACAGGGGGCGGCGACGAGCAGTACTTC. The chain couples TRBV7-9 to TRBJ2-7, with 11 nucleotides matching TRBD1. The CDR3 has 16 residues. Germline-derived CDR1 and CDR2 are SEHNR and FQNEAQ (reference sequence). Germline trimming cut 5 bases from V and 5 bases from J; bases unmatched to any gene: 11.

This chain joins TRBV12-3 or TRBV12-4 and TRBJ2-1; TRBD2 aligns across 9 bases. The CDR3 is 16 residues long. The trim removed 6 bases at V and 7 bases at J, leaving 13 bases unmatched. The CDR3 region has the DNA TGTGCCAGCAGGGGGCTTAGCGGGAGTTTACCAAATGAGCAGTTCTTC. Residues: CASRGLSGSLPNEQFF.

V is TRBV28 and J is TRBJ2-6, with D perhaps TRBD1 (6 bases). CDR1 is MDHEN, CDR2 SYDVKM, per germline. CDR3 length equals 17 residues. Deletions cut 5 bases from V and 0 bases from J, with 14 bases between. As DNA, the CDR3 is TGTGCCAGCAGTCAGGACAGTCTTAGCTCTGGGGCCAACGTCCTGACTTTC. Residues: CASSQDSLSSGANVLTF.

This clonotype was recorded at least ten times. The chain uses TRBV20-1 and TRBJ1-6; D not resolved. The CDR3 runs to 15 residues. In germline, CDR1 is DFQATT, CDR2 SNEGSKA (reference sequence). Trimming cost V 2 bases and J 7 bases, with 15 bases left between them. CDR3 DNA sequence: TGCAGTGCTAGACCCTCCAGCTGGCCAAATTCACCCCTCCACTTT. This encodes CSARPSSWPNSPLHF.

This clonotype occurred many times. This chain connects TRBV24-1 to TRBJ2-1; tentatively, D is TRBD1 (5 bases). V lost 2 bases and J lost 5, with 6 bases in between. This CDR3 region has 13 residues. Germline V CDR1 and CDR2: KGHDR, SFDVKD. The CDR3 DNA follows: TGTGCCACCAGTGATTACAGGCACAATGAGCAGTTCTTC. Residues: CATSDYRHNEQFF.

This clonotype occurred many times. The rearrangement uses TRBV19 and TRBJ2-2; D gene uncertain. The CDR3 is 12 amino acids. The germline V gene encodes CDR1 LNHDA and CDR2 SQIVND (reference sequence). Trimming left V 5 bases short and J 7 bases short, with 8 bases between. The CDR3 region is CASSPAIGELFF. CDR3 coding DNA: TGTGCCAGTAGTCCGGCAATCGGGGAGCTGTTTTTT.

V is TRBV4-3 and J is TRBJ2-3; D perhaps matches TRBD2 (5 bases). CDR1 is LGHNA, CDR2 YSLEER, per germline. The length of the CDR3 is 15 residues. The V end lost 3 bases, the J end lost 6 bases, and 16 bases lay between the germline ends. The CDR3: CASSQAPGFWDTQYF. DNA of the CDR3: TGCGCCAGCAGCCAGGCACCGGGATTTTGGGATACGCAGTATTTT.

This clonotype was counted once. This sequence is one base from a far larger clone and is likely a read error. The rearrangement joins TRBV11-2 to TRBJ2-1; the match to TRBD2 covers 9 bases. The CDR3 loop spans 16 amino acids. Per germline, CDR1 SGHAT and CDR2 FQNNGV. V dropped 2 bases and J dropped 10; count of bases not matched to a gene: 12. The CDR3 region has the DNA TGTGCCAGCAGCTTACCCTCCGGGACTAGCACTTACGAGCAGTTCTTC. It codes for CASSLPSGTSTYEQFF.

This clonotype has only a few counts. The chain employs TRBV5-1 and TRBJ1-5; D is ambiguous. Trimming removed 0 bases at V and 2 bases at J, with 9 bases between. Germline loops: CDR1 SGHRS, CDR2 YFSETQ. The CDR3 sequence is 15 residues long. This CDR3 is CASSLDGEGNQPQHF. The DNA for the CDR3 is TGCGCCAGCAGCTTGGATGGGGAGGGCAATCAGCCCCAGCATTTT.

There are a few counts of this clonotype. The chain links TRBV4-3 to TRBJ2-7, with TRBD2 matching 7 bases. There are 15 residues in the CDR3. Germline-derived CDR1 and CDR2 are LGHNA and YSLEER. The V and J ends lost 1 base and 4 bases, in that order; junction bases with no gene match: 7. In nucleotides, the CDR3 is TGCGCCAGCAGCCAAGCCCCAGGCGGGAGTTACGAGCAGTACTTC. Translated, it gives CASSQAPGGSYEQYF.

The V call is TRBV4-1, the J call TRBJ1-4; D unclear. Trimming removed 1 base at V and 8 bases at J, with 8 bases between. This CDR3 has 13 residues. Germline V gene data show CDR1 as MGHRA and CDR2 as YSYEKL. This CDR3 reads CASSQALYEKLFF. The CDR3 DNA is TGCGCCAGCAGCCAAGCCCTTTACGAAAAACTGTTTTTT.

DNA for the CDR3: TGCGCCAGCAGCTTGGGGTATCGTCAGACTAGCGCTAGCTCCTACGAGCAGTACTTC. Residues: CASSLGYRQTSASSYEQYF. The rearrangement links TRBV5-1 to TRBJ2-7; TRBD2 aligns across 8 bases. CDR3 length: 19 residues. V lost 0 bases and J lost 0; bases outside the gene matches: 14. From germline, CDR1 is SGHRS and CDR2 YFSETQ.

The V and J genes are TRBV30 and TRBJ1-1; D gene uncertain. Germline V gene sequence: CDR1 GTSNPN, CDR2 SVGIG (reference sequence). V shed 2 bases and J shed 1 base, with 8 bases lying between them. This CDR3 spans 13 amino acids. CDR3 bases: TGTGCCTGGAGTTTTTCGGAGAACACTGAAGCTTTCTTT. Amino acid sequence: CAWSFSENTEAFF.

This clonotype was seen repeatedly, ten times or more. The chain is built from TRBV7-2 and TRBJ2-1; TRBD2 matches at 10 bases. The germline V gene encodes CDR1 SGHTA and CDR2 FQGNSA. The CDR3 extends over 16 amino acids. V was clipped by 1 base and J by 3 bases; unmatched bases: 3. CDR3 sequence (DNA): TGTGCCAGCAGCTTAGGACTAGCGGGCATCTACAATGAGCAGTTCTTC. Translated: CASSLGLAGIYNEQFF.

This clonotype was seen once. One base separates it from a far larger clone, so it is likely a read error. The chain has TRBV29-1 and TRBJ2-7, with 11 positions matching TRBD2. The CDR3 is 18 residues long. The junction had 22 bases not matched to a gene; V was cut back by 5 bases and J by 7 bases. Germline CDR1 is SQVTM and CDR2 is ANQGSEA. CDR3 residues: CSVRGGLADSHQYNEQYF. The CDR3 coding sequence is TGCAGCGTTAGGGGGGGACTAGCGGACTCCCATCAATACAATGAGCAGTACTTC.

CDR3 sequence (DNA): TGCAGCGCCCGTCCCGTGGGCGTATCCCGTGGCTACACCTTC. This translates into CSARPVGVSRGYTF. The V and J genes are TRBV29-1 and TRBJ1-2; D gene ambiguous. The V end lost 7 bases, the J end lost 7 bases, and 22 bases lay between the germline ends. CDR1 and CDR2 (germline): SQVTM, ANQGSEA. CDR3 length equals 14 residues.

Ten or more counts support this clonotype. This chain's CDR3 is CASSADTDTQYF. For the CDR3, the DNA is TGTGCCAGCAGCGCAGACACAGATACGCAGTATTTT. The gene calls are TRBV9 and TRBJ2-3; D is undetermined. The CDR3 sequence is 12 residues long. V gave up 3 bases and J gave up 2 bases, with 4 bases separating them. From germline, CDR1 is SGDLS and CDR2 YYNGEE.

This clonotype has ten or more counts. The V and J genes are TRBV30 and TRBJ1-1; no firm D call. Germline V gene sequence: CDR1 GTSNPN, CDR2 SVGIG (reference sequence). V lost 0 bases and J lost 0, with 29 bases in between. CDR3 size: 21 residues. The CDR3 here is CAWSVHSLEGNPYIMNTEAFF. The CDR3 nucleotides are TGTGCCTGGAGTGTACATAGCTTAGAAGGGAATCCCTACATCATGAACACTGAAGCTTTCTTT.

In its sample, this clonotype is medium-sized (0.01 to 0.1%). This chain connects TRBV5-5 to TRBJ2-1; 8 nucleotides line up with TRBD2. The CDR3 is 17 amino acids. CDR1 and CDR2 (germline): SGHKS, YYEKEE (reference sequence). Trimming took 0 bases from V and 8 from J; bases not matched to a gene: 13. CDR3 DNA sequence: TGTGCCAGCAGCTTGGAGGCTAGCGGGTCCCCGGTGGATGAGCAGTTCTTC. It encodes CASSLEASGSPVDEQFF.

The chain has TRBV29-1 and TRBJ2-4; TRBD1 matches 8 bases. V was pared by 7 bases and J by 7 bases, with 9 bases of the junction left unmatched. This CDR3 is built from 13 residues. Germline-derived CDR1 and CDR2 are SQVTM and ANQGSEA. CDR3: CSANTGDRNIQYF. CDR3 DNA: TGCAGCGCAAACACGGGGGACAGGAACATTCAGTACTTC.

This clonotype was seen at least ten times. This chain uses TRBV7-2 with TRBJ2-3; TRBD2 aligns across 8 bases. J gave up 2 bases and V 5 bases, and 9 bases lay outside the gene matches. Germline V gene data show CDR1 as SGHTA and CDR2 as FQGNSA. CDR3 length: 16 residues. As DNA, the CDR3 is TGTGCCAGCAGCAGAGATAGCGGGACTCCCACAGATACGCAGTATTTT. It is translated as CASSRDSGTPTDTQYF.

The V call is TRBV5-1, the J call TRBJ2-1; the match to TRBD2 covers 10 bases. Germline V lookup: CDR1 SGHRS, CDR2 YFSETQ. J lost 8 bases, V lost 1 base, and 9 bases had no gene match. CDR3 length: 16 residues. The CDR3 sequence is CASSLMASGSNDEQFF. The CDR3 bases are TGCGCCAGCAGCTTGATGGCTAGCGGGAGTAACGATGAGCAGTTCTTC.